This T cell receptor beta chain was sequenced in a study of T-cell reconstitution after alpha-beta-depleted transplantation in children. Study results and limitations: Expanded graft clones, several hundred of them, were reportedly the source of alpha-beta T cells about two months after transplant. T-cell numbers and diversity one year post-transplant derived largely from freshly generated T cells.

Germline V gives CDR1 SQVTM, CDR2 ANQGSEA. Trimming left V 4 bases short and J 3 bases short, with 28 bases between. CDR3 length: 18 amino acids. A TCRbeta library incorporating unique molecular identifiers was prepared. TCRdb used MiXCR to reprocess the PCR reads, holding one entry per CDR3 protein. The sample has about 1,000,000 distinct CDR3 sequences, 25% to 30% seen once. This clonotype showed up many times. The antigen remains undetermined. The chain joins TRBV29-1 to TRBJ2-7; D call uncertain. This specimen was PBMCs, mostly from graft donor cells, taken 360 days after TCRalphabeta/CD19-depleted stem cell transplant. The TCR comes from a boy under two years old who had a stem cell transplant for SCID, so the T cells may come from the graft donor. The CDR3 protein is CSVVSLAPLSAPFYEQYF. The CDR3, as DNA: TGCAGCGTTGTTTCGCTGGCACCGCTCTCTGCGCCTTTCTACGAGCAGTACTTC.